The sequence of this T cell receptor beta chain was determined in a study of early T cells in non-severe SARS-CoV-2 infection. By its share, this clonotype is medium-sized. V lost 7 bases and J 2 bases, leaving 16 bases between the germline ends. The CDR3 runs to 14 residues. Germline CDR1 and CDR2: SQVTM and ANQGSEA. Unique molecular identifiers tagged individual cDNA molecules. TCRdb fed the 5' RACE reads into MiXCR, producing one record per CDR3 protein. The sample lists approximately 20,000 distinct CDR3 sequences; 3.5% to 4.5% were seen once. Source material: whole blood. The receptor was derived from an adult who was a healthcare worker with PCR-confirmed SARS-CoV-2 infection or an uninfected control (not recorded which). The chain is built from TRBV29-1 and TRBJ2-3; the D gene is possibly TRBD1 (6 bases). CDR3 DNA: TGCAGCGCCGCGCGACAGGCCTACACAGATACGCAGTATTTT. It is translated as CSAARQAYTDTQYF.